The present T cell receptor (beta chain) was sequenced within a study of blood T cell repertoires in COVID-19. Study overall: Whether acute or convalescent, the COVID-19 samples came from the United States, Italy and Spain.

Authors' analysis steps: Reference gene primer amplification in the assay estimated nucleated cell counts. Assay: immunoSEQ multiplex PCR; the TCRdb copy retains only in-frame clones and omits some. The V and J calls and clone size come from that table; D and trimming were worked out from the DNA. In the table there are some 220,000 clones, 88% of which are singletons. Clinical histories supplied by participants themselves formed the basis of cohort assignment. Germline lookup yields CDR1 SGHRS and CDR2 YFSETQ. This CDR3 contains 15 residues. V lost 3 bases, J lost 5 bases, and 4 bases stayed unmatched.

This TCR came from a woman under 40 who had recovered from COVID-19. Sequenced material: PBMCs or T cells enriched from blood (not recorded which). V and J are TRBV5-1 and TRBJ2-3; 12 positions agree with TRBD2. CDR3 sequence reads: CASSSSGGARDTQYF. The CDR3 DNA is TGCGCCAGCAGCTCTAGCGGGGGGGCACGAGATACGCAGTATTTT.